This is a list of T cell receptor beta chains from one sample in a study of long-term antiretroviral therapy in people with HIV. Data came from immunoSEQ multiplex PCR; TCRdb stores just in-frame clones and leaves some out. The sample consists of about 36,000 clones, around 94% of them appearing once. Here the sequenced sample was unsorted PBMCs, taken 4.1 years after starting antiretroviral therapy. The receptors were sampled from a woman between 50 and 59 years old with HIV. CDR3s include the opening cysteine and the closing phenylalanine or tryptophan. The order of the fields is clone size, J gene, V gene, D gene, CDR3 DNA, CDR3 protein. A D gene is named only where the DNA matches it firmly. Expanded clones are given a class, and other clones once, few, many or no size at all.

>.|TRBJ2-7|TRBV5-1|.
TGCGCCAGCAGTCTAGAGGGAACCTACGAGCAGTACTTC
CASSLEGTYEQYF
>.|TRBJ1-2|TRBV18|TRBD1
TGTGCCAGCTCACCATTGGACAGGGGCACTAACTATGGCTACACCTTC
CASSPLDRGTNYGYTF
>.|TRBJ1-2|TRBV27|TRBD1
TGTGCCAGCAGCCCTTCGCCCGGACAGGTCCTTAACTATGGCTACACCTTC
CASSPSPGQVLNYGYTF
>.|TRBJ2-1|TRBV5-6|.
TGTGCCAGCAGCCGGAGGCTCAATGAGCAGTTCTTC
CASSRRLNEQFF
>.|TRBJ2-7|TRBV7-2|.
TGTGCCAGCAGCTTAAACGAGGGGGCCTACGAGCAGTACTTC
CASSLNEGAYEQYF
>.|TRBJ1-3|TRBV30|.
TGTGCCTGGAGTGGAGTCTTAGGTTTCTCTGGAAACACCATATATTTT
CAWSGVLGFSGNTIYF
>.|TRBJ2-7|TRBV6-1|TRBD1
TGTGCCAGCAGTGAATCGTCCGGGACAGGACACTACGAGCAGTACTTC
CASSESSGTGHYEQYF
>.|TRBJ1-6|TRBV4-3|TRBD1
TGCGCCAGCAGCCAAGAGCTGGACAGGGGCTCCTATAATTCACCCCTCCACTTT
CASSQELDRGSYNSPLHF
>.|TRBJ2-3|TRBV5-1|TRBD1
TGCGCCAGCAGCCAGTACAGGGGCTCAGATACGCAGTATTTT
CASSQYRGSDTQYF
>once|TRBJ1-1|TRBV12-5|.
TGTGCTAGTGGCTTCCGAGGGGGGAACACTGAAGCTTTCTTT
CASGFRGGNTEAFF
>.|TRBJ2-5|TRBV6-5|.
TGTGCCAGCAGTTACGTCGGGGGGGGGACAGGAGAGACCCAGTACTTC
CASSYVGGGTGETQYF
>once|TRBJ2-1|TRBV4-2|.
TGTGCCAGCAGCCAAGTTAGGGTTCGGGGGCCCTACAATGAGCAGTTCTTC
CASSQVRVRGPYNEQFF
>.|TRBJ2-7|TRBV7-9|.
TGTGCCAGCAGCTTGGGGGGACCCACCTACGAGCAGTACTTC
CASSLGGPTYEQYF
>.|TRBJ2-1|TRBV9|.
TGTGCCAGCAGCCCCGGGACTTACAATGAGCAGTTCTTC
CASSPGTYNEQFF
>.|TRBJ2-5|TRBV9|.
TGTGCCAGCAGCGTAGATGCGGTTCCTATAGGGACCCAGTACTTC
CASSVDAVPIGTQYF
>.|TRBJ1-5|TRBV5-4|.
TGTGCCAGCAGCTTTAAGGGGAGGGCGCCCCAGCATTTT
CASSFKGRAPQHF
>.|TRBJ2-3|TRBV2|.
TGTGCCAGCCCCAGGGACACAGATACGCAGTATTTT
CASPRDTDTQYF
>.|TRBJ2-2|TRBV6-5|.
TGTGCCAGCAGGGCAGGGGAGGTCGGGGAGCTGTTTTTT
CASRAGEVGELFF
>.|TRBJ1-4|TRBV2|TRBD1
TGTGCCAGCAGAGGAGAAGGGGGCGCGGAAAAACTGTTTTTT
CASRGEGGAEKLFF
>.|TRBJ2-7|TRBV29-1|TRBD2
TGCAGCGTTGGGGTAGCGGGGGAGCAGTACTTC
CSVGVAGEQYF
>once|TRBJ2-3|TRBV7-3|.
TGTGCCAGCAGCTTAGATCGGCTTCCCTCGGATACGCAGTATTTT
CASSLDRLPSDTQYF
>once|TRBJ1-1|TRBV7-3|.
TGTGCCAGCAGCTTAATTGTGGGTACCACTGAAGCTTTCTTT
CASSLIVGTTEAFF
>.|TRBJ2-3|TRBV7-2|.
TGTGCCAGCAGCTTAGACAGGGCGACAGATACGCAGTATTTT
CASSLDRATDTQYF
>.|TRBJ2-1|TRBV4-3|TRBD2
TGCGCCAGCAGCCAAGATCGGATAGCGACTAGCGGGGGGGCGGATGAGCAGTTCTTC
CASSQDRIATSGGADEQFF
>.|TRBJ1-2|TRBV6-5|TRBD1
TGTGCCAGCCAGGAAACAGGGGTTGAGGATGGCTACACCTTC
CASQETGVEDGYTF
>.|TRBJ1-1|TRBV5-1|TRBD1
TGCGCCAGCAGCCCGGGGACAGTTTACACTGAAGCTTTCTTT
CASSPGTVYTEAFF
>few|TRBJ1-1|TRBV10-3|.
TGTGCCATCAGCCCCAGTGGGATTGAAGCTTTCTTT
CAISPSGIEAFF
>.|TRBJ2-7|TRBV30|TRBD1
TGTGCCTGGAGTGTAGGGGACAGGAAGTACTTC
CAWSVGDRKYF
>.|TRBJ2-3|TRBV9|.
TGTGCCAGCAGCGTAGCAGATACGCAGTATTTT
CASSVADTQYF
>.|TRBJ2-3|TRBV5-1|TRBD2
TGCGCCAGCAGCTTGGGCGGGGGGACTAGCACAGATACGCAGTATTTT
CASSLGGGTSTDTQYF
>.|TRBJ2-2|TRBV18|.
TGTGCCAGCTCACCATTTCGACCAGGGTGGACCGGGGAGCTGTTTTTT
CASSPFRPGWTGELFF
>.|TRBJ2-5|TRBV4-3|TRBD2
TGCGCCAGCAGCCAAGATTTGACTAGCGGGGGTCACCAAGAGACCCAGTACTTC
CASSQDLTSGGHQETQYF
>.|TRBJ2-7|TRBV7-8|.
TGTGCCAGCAGCCCCACAGAGGTCTCCTACGAGCAGTACTTC
CASSPTEVSYEQYF
>.|TRBJ1-1|TRBV29-1|.
TGCAGCGTGGTATCGTTGTGGGGCACTGAAGCTTTCTTT
CSVVSLWGTEAFF
>.|TRBJ2-2|TRBV7-9|TRBD1
TGTGCCAGCAGCTTAGAAACAGGGGGCACCGGGGAGCTGTTTTTT
CASSLETGGTGELFF
>.|TRBJ2-3|TRBV5-1|TRBD2
TGCGCCAGCAGCCTGTATCGGGCGGGGGGCGATACGCAGTATTTT
CASSLYRAGGDTQYF
>.|TRBJ2-1|TRBV19|TRBD2
TGTGCCAGTAGTCCTTCAAGCGGGGGGCATAATGAGCAGTTCTTC
CASSPSSGGHNEQFF
>.|TRBJ2-7|TRBV6-5|TRBD1
TGTGCCAGCAGCCCCCGGGACAGGGCCTACGAGCAGTACTTC
CASSPRDRAYEQYF
>.|TRBJ2-5|TRBV6-1|.
TGTGCCAGCAGTGAAGTGAGGACAAGTTGGGAGACCCAGTACTTC
CASSEVRTSWETQYF
>.|TRBJ1-5|TRBV30|.
TGTGCCTGGAAATCGGGAAATCAGCCCCAGCATTTT
CAWKSGNQPQHF
>.|TRBJ1-5|TRBV19|TRBD1
TGTGCCAGTAGTGAATCTACAGGGGGTCAGCCCCAGCATTTT
CASSESTGGQPQHF
>.|TRBJ1-1|TRBV5-1|.
TGCGCCAGCAGCTCAGGGGTAAACACTGAAGCTTTCTTT
CASSSGVNTEAFF
>once|TRBJ1-2|TRBV5-1|TRBD1
TGCGCCAGCAGCTACACCGGGACAGGGGGAGTGAGCTACACCTTC
CASSYTGTGGVSYTF
>.|TRBJ2-5|TRBV5-1|TRBD2
TGCGCCAGCAGCTTGGAGTCTAGCGGGGAGGTCTGGCAAGAGACCCAGTACTTC
CASSLESSGEVWQETQYF
>.|TRBJ1-6|TRBV9|.
TGTGCCAGCAGCGTTGACACAGGGTCCTCACCCCTCCACTTT
CASSVDTGSSPLHF
>.|TRBJ1-3|TRBV23-1|.
TGCGCCAGCAGTCAATTGCGGGGGCTTTCTGGAAACACCATATATTTT
CASSQLRGLSGNTIYF
>.|TRBJ2-7|TRBV7-2|TRBD1
TGTGCCAGCAGCTTAGAAGGAGGACAGGGACGAGAGCAGTACTTC
CASSLEGGQGREQYF
>once|TRBJ1-1|TRBV19|.
TGTGCCAGGAAGGATCAGGGCGGGGGCACTGAAGCTTTCTTT
CARKDQGGGTEAFF